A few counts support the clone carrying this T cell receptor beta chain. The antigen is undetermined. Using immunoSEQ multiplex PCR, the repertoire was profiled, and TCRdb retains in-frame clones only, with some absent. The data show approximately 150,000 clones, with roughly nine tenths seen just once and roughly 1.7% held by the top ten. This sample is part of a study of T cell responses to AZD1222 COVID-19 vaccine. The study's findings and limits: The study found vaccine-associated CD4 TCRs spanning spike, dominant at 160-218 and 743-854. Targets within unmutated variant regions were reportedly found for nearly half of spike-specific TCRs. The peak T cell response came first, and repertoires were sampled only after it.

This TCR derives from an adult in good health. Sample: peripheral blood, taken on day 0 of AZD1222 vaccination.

The CDR3 nucleotides read TGTGCCAGTAGTGACCGGGGTACTAGCAATCAGCCCCAGCATTTT. Translating gives CASSDRGTSNQPQHF. The rearrangement uses TRBV19 and TRBJ1-5; the D is unclear. Trimming pared 5 bases from V and 0 bases from J, leaving 11 bases between. Per germline, CDR1 LNHDA and CDR2 SQIVND (reference sequence). The CDR3 runs 15 residues. Using reference TRBV19 and TRBJ1-5 for the parts outside the CDR3, the full variable domain is DGGITQSPKYLFRKEGQNVTLSCEQNLNHDAMYWYRQDPGQGLRLIYYSQIVNDFQKGDIAEGYSVSREKKESFPLTVTSAQKNPTAFYLCASSDRGTSNQPQHFGDGTRLSIL.